This T cell receptor (beta chain) was recorded in a study of blood T cell repertoires in COVID-19. Study summary: Sites in the United States, Italy and Spain provided acute and convalescent COVID-19 samples.

Only in-frame clones appear in the TCRdb table, and some are missing; sequencing was by immunoSEQ multiplex PCR. This table holds roughly 54,000 clones, roughly 90% found once. A few counts support this clone. With 4 bases clipped from V and 3 bases from J, the junction kept 12 bases outside the gene matches. This CDR3 contains 16 residues. Germline V gene data show CDR1 as SGHRS and CDR2 as YFSETQ. J is TRBJ1-1 and V is TRBV5-1; 7 nucleotides agree with TRBD1. The receptor's source is a man aged 45-65 years with acute or convalescent COVID-19. Sequencing was performed on peripheral blood. The DNA for the CDR3 is TGCGCCAGCAGCCCGGACAGGTACCAGGGGGACACTGAAGCTTTCTTT. This translates into CASSPDRYQGDTEAFF.